One and the same sample provided the 5 T cell receptor beta chains below, sequenced in a study of blood T cells in healthy people across ages (dated by TCRdb to between 2015 and 2016). The protocol used for the library was 5' RACE. The sequencer listed for this sample is Illumina HiSeq 2500. A second roughly 7 to 11 cycle PCR used a sample-barcoded 5' primer and a J-beta primer mix. The public sequencing data were trimmed at Q25 with fastp and processed into clonotypes with MiXCR by TCRdb, which kept only in-frame beta chains. Each entry merges the rows of one CDR3 protein and shows their most common DNA and genes. For this sample the table gives more than 900,000 distinct CDR3 sequences, of which approximately 25% were detected only once. In total, the top ten clones hold 0.65% to 0.95% of the sample. These data also formed part of another study, on T cells of mothers and their children.

What was sequenced was blood. These receptors were obtained from a girl aged 2 to 10 in good health.

The chain links TRBV12-3 or TRBV12-4 to TRBJ2-6; D possibly uses TRBD1 or TRBD2 (5 bases each). Trimming took off 5 bases at V and 0 bases at J, with 23 bases between the two ends. This CDR3 comprises 20 residues. In DNA form, the CDR3 reads TGTGCCAGCAGTCCGGGGCCGCATAACTTTGGGTTCTCTGGGGCCAACGTCCTGACTTTC. This translates into CASSPGPHNFGFSGANVLTF.

This clonotype appeared a single time. The chain recombines TRBV7-9 with TRBJ2-5; unclear D gene. The CDR3 runs to 16 residues. The V gene lost 0 bases and the J gene lost 5 bases, with 16 bases spanning the gap. Germline V gene lookup returns CDR1 SEHNR and CDR2 FQNEAQ (reference sequence). The CDR3 DNA follows: TGTGCCAGCAGCTTAGCGCGTCCCAACTTCGGGGAGACCCAGTACTTC. This codes for CASSLARPNFGETQYF.

This clonotype was observed a handful of times. The V and J genes are TRBV5-1 and TRBJ2-7; no firm D call. This CDR3 region has 12 residues. The ends were cut back, 0 bases at V and 6 bases at J, with 7 bases in the middle. Germline-derived CDR1 and CDR2 are SGHRS and YFSETQ. CDR3 loop: CASSLGAVEQYF. Here the CDR3 DNA reads TGCGCCAGCAGCTTGGGAGCTGTCGAGCAGTACTTC.

The V call is TRBV28, the J call TRBJ2-7; 8 bases align to TRBD2. With V trimmed by 4 bases and J by 3 bases, 5 bases remained unmatched. In germline, CDR1 is MDHEN, CDR2 SYDVKM. The CDR3 runs 14 residues. CDR3 nucleotides: TGTGCCAGCAGTTGGTTAGCGGGGATCTACGAGCAGTACTTC. Translated, it gives CASSWLAGIYEQYF.

This clonotype appeared many times. The chain combines TRBV9 with TRBJ2-3, with D unclear. CDR1 and CDR2 (germline): SGDLS, YYNGEE. CDR3 length: 12 residues. V was clipped by 0 bases and J by 4 bases, with 3 bases between them. The CDR3 nucleotides are TGTGCCAGCAGCGTAGGAGCAGATACGCAGTATTTT. Protein sequence: CASSVGADTQYF.